These 8 T cell receptor beta chains originate from one sample sequenced in a study of OX40 agonist ivuxolimab in advanced cancers. The data were produced by immunoSEQ multiplex PCR, yet TCRdb's version contains in-frame clones alone and is incomplete. Here the sample spans more than 25,000 clones, roughly 85% being singletons. Sequencing used CD4+ or CD8+ T cells sorted from blood, obtained in a trial of the OX40 agonist ivuxolimab. The receptors here all came from an adult with an advanced solid tumor such as melanoma, head and neck, liver or kidney cancer.

This chain uses TRBV10-2 with TRBJ2-5; D tentatively fits TRBD1 or TRBD2 (5 bases each). Per germline, CDR1 WSHSY and CDR2 SAAADI. This CDR3 spans 16 amino acids. V was pared by 5 bases and J by 5 bases, with 21 bases between. CDR3 in amino acids: CASSRYPGPEAETQYF. CDR3 DNA: TGCGCCAGCAGTAGGTATCCGGGACCCGAAGCGGAGACCCAGTACTTC.

This rearrangement joins TRBV5-6 to TRBJ1-1, with D unclear. The CDR3 contains 15 residues. From germline, CDR1 is SGHDT and CDR2 YYEEEE. The ends were cut back, 4 bases at V and 1 base at J, with 14 bases in the middle. In DNA form, the CDR3 reads TGTGCCAGCAGCCAGAGTATCGACTGGAACACTGAAGCTTTCTTT. Encoded protein: CASSQSIDWNTEAFF.

The gene calls are TRBV6-4 and TRBJ2-1; D remains unclear. The CDR3 covers 15 residues. CDR1 MRHNA and CDR2 SNTAGT come from the germline V gene. V lost 2 bases and J lost 0, with 8 bases in between. The CDR3 DNA reads TGTGCCAGCAGTGACGGATCGAGCTCCTACAATGAGCAGTTCTTC. It translates to CASSDGSSSYNEQFF.

The V and J genes are TRBV27 and TRBJ2-2; D call uncertain. Trimming left V 8 bases short and J 6 bases short, with 10 bases between. The CDR3 loop spans 12 amino acids. Germline values: CDR1 MNHEY, CDR2 SMNVEV (reference sequence). DNA of the CDR3: TGTGCCAGCCATACGGGCTCCGGGGAGCTGTTTTTT. This encodes CASHTGSGELFF.

This clone has a single count. The rearrangement uses TRBV5-4 and TRBJ1-2; D is uncertain. Germline CDR1 SGHNT, CDR2 YYREEE (reference sequence). V dropped 1 base and J dropped 4 bases, with 11 bases sitting between them. The CDR3 extends over 14 amino acids. CDR3 in DNA: TGTGCCAGCAGCTTGCTCGAACACCCCTATGGCTACACCTTC. Translating gives CASSLLEHPYGYTF.

The chain recombines TRBV7-8 with TRBJ1-5; tentative D call: TRBD1 (6 bases). CDR1 and CDR2 (germline): SGHVS, FQNEAQ. The CDR3 extends over 16 amino acids. The germline V and J ends were trimmed by 5 bases and 3 bases, with 17 bases remaining between them. CDR3 sequence reads: CASSPPTGGSNQPQHF. In DNA form, the CDR3 reads TGTGCCAGCAGCCCACCGACAGGTGGGTCCAATCAGCCCCAGCATTTT.

This chain joins TRBV7-9 and TRBJ1-3; 7 positions agree with TRBD1. J gave up 1 base and V 0 bases, and 3 bases lay outside the gene matches. In germline, CDR1 is SEHNR, CDR2 FQNEAQ (reference sequence). The CDR3 runs to 16 residues. DNA for the CDR3: TGTGCCAGCAGCTTAGCGAGGGGGCCTTCTGGAAACACCATATATTTT. Encoded protein: CASSLARGPSGNTIYF.

The gene calls are TRBV5-8 and TRBJ2-7, with a tentative D call TRBD1 (7 bases). This CDR3 is 14 amino acids long. Germline CDR1 and CDR2: SGHTS and YDEGEE. V was shortened by 0 bases and J by 5 bases, with 12 bases between the two germline ends. The CDR3 reads CASSLVQGGHEQYF. The CDR3 coding sequence is TGTGCCAGCAGCTTGGTTCAGGGGGGCCACGAGCAGTACTTC. The full variable domain, its missing parts supplied by reference TRBV5-8 and TRBJ2-7, is EAGVTQSPTHLIKTRGQQATLRCSPISGHTSVYWYQQALGLGLQFLLWYDEGEERNRGNFPPRFSGRQFPNYSSELNVNALELEDSALYLCASSLVQGGHEQYFGPGTRLTVT.